This T cell receptor beta chain was recovered during a study of cytotoxic CD8 clonotypes in ibrutinib-treated CLL. General study findings and limits: Clonality grew at ibrutinib response; at progression, it decreased back toward baseline. Relative to age-matched healthy donors, clonality at baseline was higher, and it tracked circulating CD8+ T-cell counts. Collection times varied between progressing and sustained-remission patients.

Turning to this clone: Its cognate antigen is unknown.

Here immunoSEQ multiplex PCR was the method, and the copy in TCRdb shows in-frame clones only, minus some. The table records roughly 330,000 clones, 60% to 80% of them present only once. The CDR3 runs to 14 residues. Trimming at V came to 4 bases and at J to 7 bases, leaving 9 bases not matched to a gene. The V gene's germline CDR1 is SGHTS and CDR2 YDEGEE. Cryopreserved PBMCs supplied about 2 micrograms of genomic DNA for TCR beta libraries. This TCR came from a human donor with chronic lymphocytic leukemia. This sequence joins TRBV5-8 and TRBJ1-2; 8 bases map to TRBD1. The specimen comprised PBMCs, sampled after 36 months of ibrutinib treatment. CDR3 residues: CASSKNRGIGGYTF. The CDR3 DNA reads TGTGCCAGCAGCAAGAACAGGGGGATTGGTGGCTACACCTTC.